Below, one T cell receptor (beta chain) is given with its context. Its antigen is unknown. PCR was performed using 60 Vbeta and 13 Jbeta primers. Assay used: immunoSEQ multiplex PCR; TCRdb lists only in-frame clones, some missing. The sample data list about 53,000 clones. Trimming left V 2 bases short and J 2 bases short, with 11 bases between. CDR3 length: 14 amino acids. Germline-derived CDR1 and CDR2 are SGHRS and YFSETQ. This entry is derived from a study of cytomegalovirus exposure and HLA in healthy donors. At the level of the study: Across more than 350 genotyped donors, 81% landed in the Caucasian-associated ancestry cluster. Findings of the study overall: The authors later found most CMV-associated TCR beta chains appeared HLA-restricted. CMV serostatus was the only recorded immune exposure for donors.

The sequence derives from a woman aged 18-29 years in good health and CMV-seronegative. Sequenced material: PBMCs. The genes are TRBV5-1 and TRBJ2-7, with TRBD1 as a possible D gene (7 bases). CDR3 amino acids: CASSFGRGAYEQYF. As DNA, the CDR3 is TGCGCCAGCAGCTTTGGCAGGGGGGCCTACGAGCAGTACTTC.